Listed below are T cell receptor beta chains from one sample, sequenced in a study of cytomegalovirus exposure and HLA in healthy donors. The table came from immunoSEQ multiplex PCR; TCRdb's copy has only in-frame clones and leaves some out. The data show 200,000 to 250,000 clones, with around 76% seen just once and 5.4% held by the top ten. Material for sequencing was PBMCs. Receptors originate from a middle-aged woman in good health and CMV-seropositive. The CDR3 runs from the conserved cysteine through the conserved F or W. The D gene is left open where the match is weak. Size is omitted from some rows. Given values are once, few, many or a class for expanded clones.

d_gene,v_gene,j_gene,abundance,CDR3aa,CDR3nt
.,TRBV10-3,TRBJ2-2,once,CAISVWAPTGELFF,TGTGCCATCAGTGTCTGGGCGCCCACCGGGGAGCTGTTTTTT
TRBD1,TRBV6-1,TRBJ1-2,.,CASSDNPTGNYGYTF,TGTGCCAGCAGTGATAATCCGACAGGGAACTATGGCTACACCTTC
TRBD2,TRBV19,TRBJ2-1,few,CASSIDLGTSGRNEQFF,TGTGCCAGTAGTATAGATCTAGGGACTAGCGGACGCAATGAGCAGTTCTTC
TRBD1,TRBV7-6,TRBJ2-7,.,CASSPILFGQGPYEQYF,TGTGCCAGCAGCCCCATTTTATTCGGACAGGGCCCCTACGAGCAGTACTTC
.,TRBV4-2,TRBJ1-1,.,CASSQEKGQGRSQAFF,TGTGCCAGCAGCCAAGAAAAAGGGCAGGGAAGATCGCAAGCTTTCTTT
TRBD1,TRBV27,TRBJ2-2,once,CASSLSGGMKTGELFF,TGTGCCAGCAGTTTGTCAGGGGGTATGAAAACCGGGGAGCTGTTTTTT
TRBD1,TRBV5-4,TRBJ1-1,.,CASSLLSGGTEAFF,TGTGCCAGCAGCTTGCTTTCAGGGGGCACTGAAGCTTTCTTT
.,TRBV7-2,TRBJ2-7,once,CASSSTRDEYEQYF,TGTGCCAGCTCATCTACGCGGGACGAATACGAGCAGTACTTC
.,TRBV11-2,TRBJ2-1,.,CASSLGGTFNEQFF,TGTGCCAGCAGCTTAGGAGGGACATTCAATGAGCAGTTCTTC
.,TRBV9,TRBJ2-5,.,CASSVTVQETQYF,TGTGCCAGCAGCGTAACAGTTCAAGAGACCCAGTACTTC
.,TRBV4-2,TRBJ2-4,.,CASSQDTGIAKNIQYF,TGTGCCAGCAGCCAAGATACCGGGATAGCCAAAAACATTCAGTACTTC
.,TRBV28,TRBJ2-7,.,CASSARGGYEQYF,TGTGCCAGCAGTGCGCGCGGCGGCTACGAGCAGTACTTC
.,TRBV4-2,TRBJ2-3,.,CASSQAVREATDTQYF,TGTGCCAGCAGCCAAGCGGTCCGGGAAGCCACAGATACGCAGTATTTT
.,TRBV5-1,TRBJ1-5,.,CASSPGSIGGNQPQHF,TGCGCCAGCAGCCCCGGGAGCATTGGTGGCAATCAGCCCCAGCATTTT
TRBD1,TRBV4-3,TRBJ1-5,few,CASSHQDRGWNQPQHF,TGCGCCAGCAGCCATCAGGACAGGGGGTGGAATCAGCCCCAGCATTTT
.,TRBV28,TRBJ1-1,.,CASRAGDSNTEAFF,TGTGCCAGCAGGGCCGGGGATTCGAACACTGAAGCTTTCTTT
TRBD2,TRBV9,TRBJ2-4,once,CASSVEGTSGANIQYF,TGTGCCAGCAGCGTGGAAGGGACTAGCGGGGCAAACATTCAGTACTTC
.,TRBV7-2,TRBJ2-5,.,CASSLTGSRETQYF,TGTGCCAGCAGCTTAACAGGCAGCAGGGAGACCCAGTACTTC
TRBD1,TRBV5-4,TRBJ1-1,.,CASSLDRFNTEAFF,TGTGCCAGCAGCCTGGACAGGTTTAACACTGAAGCTTTCTTT
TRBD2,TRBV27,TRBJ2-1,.,CASSSGTSGRGNEQFF,TGTGCCAGCAGTTCCGGGACTAGCGGGAGGGGGAATGAGCAGTTCTTC
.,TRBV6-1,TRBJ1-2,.,CASNRWKGENYGYTF,TGTGCCAGCAACAGGTGGAAGGGGGAGAACTATGGCTACACCTTC
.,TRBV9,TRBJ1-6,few,CASTFSYNSPLHF,TGTGCCAGCACCTTCTCCTATAATTCACCCCTCCACTTT
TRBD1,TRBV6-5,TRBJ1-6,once,CASRGTGGSSPLHF,TGTGCCAGCAGGGGGACAGGGGGCAGCTCACCCCTCCACTTT
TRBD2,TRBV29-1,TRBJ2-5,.,CSVTLAGTRGQYF,TGCAGCGTTACACTAGCGGGGACTCGGGGCCAGTACTTC
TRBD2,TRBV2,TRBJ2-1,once,CASSPWGGRFNEQFF,TGTGCCAGCAGTCCTTGGGGCGGGAGGTTTAATGAGCAGTTCTTC
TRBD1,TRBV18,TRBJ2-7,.,CASSTGTDSYEQYF,TGTGCCAGCTCAACCGGGACAGACTCCTACGAGCAGTACTTC
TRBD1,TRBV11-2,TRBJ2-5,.,CASSFPLRDRGVEAQYF,TGTGCCAGCAGCTTCCCCCTCCGGGACAGGGGAGTGGAGGCCCAGTACTTC
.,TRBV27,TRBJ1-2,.,CASSLEGIFSPYTF,TGTGCCAGCAGCTTAGAGGGAATCTTTTCCCCCTACACCTTC
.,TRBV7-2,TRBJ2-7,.,CASSWRNLASSYEQYF,TGTGCCAGCAGCTGGAGGAACCTAGCGTCTTCCTACGAGCAGTACTTC
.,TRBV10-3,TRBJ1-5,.,CAISSGGNNQPQHF,TGTGCCATCAGTTCTGGCGGGAACAATCAGCCCCAGCATTTT
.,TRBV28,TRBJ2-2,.,CASSLRRTGELFF,TGTGCCAGCAGTTTAAGGAGGACCGGGGAGCTGTTTTTT
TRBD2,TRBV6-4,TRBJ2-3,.,CASSPGLAVTDTQYF,TGTGCCAGCAGCCCGGGACTAGCGGTCACAGATACGCAGTATTTT
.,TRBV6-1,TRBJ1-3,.,CASSEWSQRTSGNTIYF,TGTGCCAGCAGTGAATGGAGTCAGCGGACCTCTGGAAACACCATATATTTT
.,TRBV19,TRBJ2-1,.,CASSTGVPGHNEQFF,TGTGCCAGTAGTACAGGGGTCCCAGGCCACAATGAGCAGTTCTTC
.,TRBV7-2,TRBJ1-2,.,CASSLRFEEGGYTF,TGTGCCAGCAGCTTAAGGTTTGAGGAAGGAGGCTACACCTTC
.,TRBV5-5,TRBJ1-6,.,CASSLARTSYNSPLHF,TGTGCCAGCAGCTTGGCCAGAACCTCCTATAATTCACCCCTCCACTTT
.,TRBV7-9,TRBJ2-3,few,CASTLSGAQYF,TGTGCCAGCACCCTTTCGGGGGCGCAGTATTTT
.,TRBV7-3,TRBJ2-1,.,CASSLGAGPEQFF,TGTGCCAGCAGCTTAGGTGCGGGACCTGAGCAGTTCTTC
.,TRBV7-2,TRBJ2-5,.,CASSQGGAETQYF,TGTGCCAGCAGCCAGGGGGGTGCAGAGACCCAGTACTTC
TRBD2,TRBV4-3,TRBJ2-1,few,CASSQDRSGRGPEQFF,TGCGCCAGCAGCCAAGATCGCAGCGGGAGGGGCCCGGAGCAGTTCTTC
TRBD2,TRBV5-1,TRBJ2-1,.,CASSLRLSGGHNEQFF,TGCGCCAGCAGCCTACGGCTTAGCGGGGGACACAATGAGCAGTTCTTC
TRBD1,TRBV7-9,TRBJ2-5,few,CSSSSRGPETQYF,TGTTCCAGCAGCTCCAGGGGGCCAGAGACCCAGTACTTC
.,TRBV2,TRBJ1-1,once,CASSKTRDEAFF,TGTGCCAGCAGTAAGACACGGGATGAAGCTTTCTTT
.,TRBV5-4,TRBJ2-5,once,CASSPTGTQETQYF,TGTGCCAGCAGCCCAACAGGGACACAAGAGACCCAGTACTTC
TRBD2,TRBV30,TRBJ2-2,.,CAQTGRSANTGELFF,TGTGCCCAGACCGGGAGGAGCGCGAACACCGGGGAGCTGTTTTTT
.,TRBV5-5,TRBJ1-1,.,CASSLFGRGNTEAFF,TGTGCCAGCAGCTTGTTTGGTCGGGGGAACACTGAAGCTTTCTTT
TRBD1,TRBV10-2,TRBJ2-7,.,CASSGTGGSYEQYF,TGCGCCAGCAGTGGGACAGGGGGATCCTACGAGCAGTACTTC
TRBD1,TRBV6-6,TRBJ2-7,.,CASSPLQGGSYEQYF,TGTGCCAGCAGTCCCCTACAGGGGGGATCCTACGAGCAGTACTTC
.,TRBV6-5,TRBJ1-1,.,CASRGGQHTEAFF,TGTGCCAGCAGGGGAGGCCAACACACTGAAGCTTTCTTT
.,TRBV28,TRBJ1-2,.,CASSTSGVNYGYTF,TGTGCCAGCAGTACCTCAGGGGTTAACTATGGCTACACCTTC
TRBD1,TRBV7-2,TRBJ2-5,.,CASSWDRGPQETQYF,TGTGCCAGCAGCTGGGACAGGGGGCCCCAAGAGACCCAGTACTTC
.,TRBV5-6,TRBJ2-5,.,CASSIVVQETQYF,TGTGCCAGCAGCATAGTAGTTCAAGAGACCCAGTACTTC
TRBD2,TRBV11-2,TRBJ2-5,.,CASSQSGGAKTQYF,TGTGCCAGCAGCCAGAGCGGGGGGGCAAAGACCCAGTACTTC